Sequencing of this TCR beta chain was carried out in a study of blood T cell repertoires in COVID-19. At the level of the study: Researchers got acute and convalescent COVID-19 samples from the United States, Italy and Spain. Sample material is recorded as cDNA or gDNA derived from T cells, B-cell-depleted T cells, or PBMCs.

Source study methods: Estimated nucleated cell counts came from reference gene primer amplification. The assay was immunoSEQ multiplex PCR, and TCRdb's table has in-frame clones only and misses some. That table furnishes V, J and clone size, whereas the DNA furnished D and trimming. The table has under 200,000 clones, 85% to 90% seen once. The junction had 4 bases not matched to a gene; V was cut back by 5 bases and J by 7 bases. The CDR3 spans 13 residues. The rearrangement links TRBV12-3 or TRBV12-4 to TRBJ2-1, with 8 bases aligning to TRBD2. This receptor was obtained from a man aged 40-49 years with active or convalescent COVID-19. Sequenced sample: peripheral blood. In nucleotides, the CDR3 is TGTGCCAGCAGTCACGGGGGGGGGAATGAGCAGTTCTTC. Protein sequence: CASSHGGGNEQFF.